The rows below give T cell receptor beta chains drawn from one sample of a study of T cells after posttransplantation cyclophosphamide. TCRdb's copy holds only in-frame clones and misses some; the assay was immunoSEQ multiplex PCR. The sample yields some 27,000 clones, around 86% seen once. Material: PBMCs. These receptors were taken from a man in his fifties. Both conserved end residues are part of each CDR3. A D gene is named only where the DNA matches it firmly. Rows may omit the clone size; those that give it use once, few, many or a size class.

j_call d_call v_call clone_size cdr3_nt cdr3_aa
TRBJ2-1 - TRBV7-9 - TGTGCCAGCACCGTGGGCGGGGCGGACAATGAGCAGTTCTTC CASTVGGADNEQFF
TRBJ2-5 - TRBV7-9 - TGTGCCAGCAGCTCCAGGACAGACGGGGAGACCCAGTACTTC CASSSRTDGETQYF
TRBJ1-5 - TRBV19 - TGTGCCAGTAGTATCCAACAGGGTCAGCCCCAGCATTTT CASSIQQGQPQHF
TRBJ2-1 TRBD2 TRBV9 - TGTGCCAGCAGCGTAGGCTCAGGACTAGCGGGGGACAATGAGCAGTTCTTC CASSVGSGLAGDNEQFF
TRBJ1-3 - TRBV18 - TGTGCCAGCTCCCAGGACAGTTTGTACCGAAACACCATATATTTT CASSQDSLYRNTIYF
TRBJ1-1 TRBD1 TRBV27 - TGTGCCAGCGATAGACAGGGACCGAACACTGAAGCTTTCTTT CASDRQGPNTEAFF
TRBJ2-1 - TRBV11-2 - TGTGCCAGCAGCTTGGGCGGGACTCTTAAGCAGTTCTTC CASSLGGTLKQFF
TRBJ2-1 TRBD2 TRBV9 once TGTGCCAGCAGCGTAGGGAGGTTAGCGGGAATCTATGAGCAGTTCTTC CASSVGRLAGIYEQFF
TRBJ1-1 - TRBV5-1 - TGCGCCAGCAGCATAGGGACTCCTACGGCCACTGAAGCTTTCTTT CASSIGTPTATEAFF
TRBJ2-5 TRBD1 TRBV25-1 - TGTGCCAGCAGTGAAAGTATACAGGGGTGGGAGACCCAGTACTTC CASSESIQGWETQYF
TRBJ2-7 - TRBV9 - TGTGCCAGGCGGGAAAGCAAGGGGGCAAACACCTACGAGCAGTACTTC CARRESKGANTYEQYF
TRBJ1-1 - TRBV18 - TGTGCCAGCTCACCATGGAGGAACACTGAAGCTTTCTTT CASSPWRNTEAFF
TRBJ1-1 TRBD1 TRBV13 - TGTGCCAGCAGCTTAATGAGGGGGCGCATTATCACTGAAGCTTTCTTT CASSLMRGRIITEAFF
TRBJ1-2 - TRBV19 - TGTGCCAGTAGTAGTGGATTGGCAGGGAACGGCTACACCTTC CASSSGLAGNGYTF
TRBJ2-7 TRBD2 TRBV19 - TGTGCCAGTAGTTCCGGCGGGACTAGCGGGGGGATCGGATTCTACGAGCAGTACTTC CASSSGGTSGGIGFYEQYF
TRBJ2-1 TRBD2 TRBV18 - TGTGCCAGCTCCCGTAGCGGGAGCTCCTACAATGAGCAGTTCTTC CASSRSGSSYNEQFF
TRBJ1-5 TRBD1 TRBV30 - TGTGCCTGGAGTGTACCCGGGACAGGGGTTCAGCCCCAGCATTTT CAWSVPGTGVQPQHF
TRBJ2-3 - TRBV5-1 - TGCGCCAGCAGCTTGGGCCTGGGACAAGGCCATAGAGGGGATACGCAGTATTTT CASSLGLGQGHRGDTQYF
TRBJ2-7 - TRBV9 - TGTGCCAGCAGCGTACAAGTCCGAGGCGAGCAGTACTTC CASSVQVRGEQYF
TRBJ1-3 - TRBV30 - TGTGCCCGGTCAGGAGGATTCGGAAACACCATATATTTT CARSGGFGNTIYF
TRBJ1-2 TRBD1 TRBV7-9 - TGTGCCAGCAGCTTGGGACAGAGGAATGGCTACACCTTC CASSLGQRNGYTF
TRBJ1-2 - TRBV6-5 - TGTGCCAGCAGTTACCAGGGAAACTATGGCTACACCTTC CASSYQGNYGYTF
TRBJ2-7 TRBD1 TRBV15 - TGTGCCACCAGCAGGCCGGGACAGGGGACCTACGAGCAGTACTTC CATSRPGQGTYEQYF
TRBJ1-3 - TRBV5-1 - TGCGCCAGCTCCCCCCAGGGAGGAGAAAACACCATATATTTT CASSPQGGENTIYF
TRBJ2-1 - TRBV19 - TGTGCCAGTACTAGCGCCAATGAGCAGTTCTTC CASTSANEQFF
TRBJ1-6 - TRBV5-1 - TGCGCCAGCAGCTTGGTGGGGGCGTCATCCCTCCACTTT CASSLVGASSLHF
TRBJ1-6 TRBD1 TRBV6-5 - TGTGCCAGCAGTTACACCATGACAGGGGGCAATTCACCCCTCCACTTT CASSYTMTGGNSPLHF
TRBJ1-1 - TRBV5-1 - TGCGCCAGCAGAAGGGGGGGGGACACTGAAGCTTTCTTT CASRRGGDTEAFF
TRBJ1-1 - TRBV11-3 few TGTGCCAGCACCGTGCGCCGGGCGGGGAACACTGAAGCTTTCTTT CASTVRRAGNTEAFF
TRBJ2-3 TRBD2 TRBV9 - TGTGCCAGCAGCTTCGGGGCGGGACTAGTGTCAGATACGCAGTATTTT CASSFGAGLVSDTQYF
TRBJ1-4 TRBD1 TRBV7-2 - TGTGCCAGCAGCACCCGGACAGGCCTAAATGAAAAACTGTTTTTT CASSTRTGLNEKLFF
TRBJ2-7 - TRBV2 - TGTGCCAGCAGACCAACATCGACCTACGAGCAGTACTTC CASRPTSTYEQYF
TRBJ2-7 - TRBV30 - TGTGCCTGGAGGGGGGGTATAGAGCAGTACTTC CAWRGGIEQYF
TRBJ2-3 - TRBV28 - TGTGCCAGCAGTCCCCCCGGTCGACAGGCAGATACGCAGTATTTT CASSPPGRQADTQYF
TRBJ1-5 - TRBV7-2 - TGTGCCAGCAGCTTATGGAGGGACAATCAGCCCCAGCATTTT CASSLWRDNQPQHF
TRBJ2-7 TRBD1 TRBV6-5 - TGTGCCAGCAGCCGGACGGGACAGGGCTACGAGCAGTACTTC CASSRTGQGYEQYF
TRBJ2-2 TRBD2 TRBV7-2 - TGTGCCAGCAGCCCCAGCGGGGCGAACACCGGGGAGCTGTTTTTT CASSPSGANTGELFF
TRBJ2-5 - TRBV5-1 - TGCGCCAGCAGCTTCCAGGGGTCTATCGGGACCCAGTACTTC CASSFQGSIGTQYF
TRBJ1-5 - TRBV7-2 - TGTGCCAGCAGCGAGTATTTTTCTCAGCCCCAGCATTTT CASSEYFSQPQHF
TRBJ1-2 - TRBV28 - TGTGCCAGCAGTCTTACGGGGGGTAGGTTCTATGGCTACACCTTC CASSLTGGRFYGYTF
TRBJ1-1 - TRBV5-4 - TGTGCCAGCAGCTTGGGGCGGATCATGAACACTGAAGCTTTCTTT CASSLGRIMNTEAFF
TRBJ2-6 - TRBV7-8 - TGTGCCAGCACTGGGGCCCACTCTGGGGCCAACGTCCTGACTTTC CASTGAHSGANVLTF
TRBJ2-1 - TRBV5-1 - TGCGCCAGCAGCTCCCAGACAGGAACCTACAATGAGCAGTTCTTC CASSSQTGTYNEQFF
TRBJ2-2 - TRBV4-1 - TGCGCCAGCAGCCCTGACTATCGGAGGGAGCTGTTTTTT CASSPDYRRELFF
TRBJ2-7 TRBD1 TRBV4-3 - TGCGCCAGCAGCCGCCTGACAGGGGGGGGAGACGAGCAGTACTTC CASSRLTGGGDEQYF
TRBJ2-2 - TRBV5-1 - TGCGCCAGCAGCTTGGACCCGGCCGGGGAGCTGTTTTTT CASSLDPAGELFF
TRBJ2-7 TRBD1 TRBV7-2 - TGTGCCAGCAGCCCCAAAGCGGGACAGGGTTATTACGAGCAGTACTTC CASSPKAGQGYYEQYF
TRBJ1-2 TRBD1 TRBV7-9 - TGTGCCAGCAGCACAGGGGATCGGTATGGCTACACCTTC CASSTGDRYGYTF
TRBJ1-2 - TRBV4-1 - TGCGCCAGCAGCCAAGCCCCAGGCTACACCTTC CASSQAPGYTF
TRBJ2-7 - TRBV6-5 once TGTGCCAGCAGTTACGGTGGACAGACCTACGAGCAGTACTTC CASSYGGQTYEQYF
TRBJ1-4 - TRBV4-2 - TGTGCCAGCAGCCCAAACGGGGGAAGGACTGGGGAACTGTTTTTT CASSPNGGRTGELFF
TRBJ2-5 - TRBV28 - TGTGCCAGCAGTTCCGCGAGGGTAACCCAGTACTTC CASSSARVTQYF
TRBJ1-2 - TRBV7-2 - TGTGCCAGCAGCCGAAGCCAGGAAAACTATGGCTACACCTTC CASSRSQENYGYTF
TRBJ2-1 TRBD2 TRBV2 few TGTGCCAGCAGTGCGACTAGCGGAGACTACAATGAGCAGTTCTTC CASSATSGDYNEQFF
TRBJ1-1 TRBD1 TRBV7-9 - TGTGCCAGCAGCTTAGGACAGGGTGTCGCTGAAGCTTTCTTT CASSLGQGVAEAFF
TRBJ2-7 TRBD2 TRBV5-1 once TGCGCCAGCAGCTTGGAACTAGCGGGAGCCTACGAGCAGTACTTC CASSLELAGAYEQYF
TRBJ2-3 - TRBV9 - TGTGCCAGCAGCGTTTCAGGGGCCGGCCCAGATACGCAGTATTTT CASSVSGAGPDTQYF
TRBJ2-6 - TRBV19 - TGTGCCAGTAGTGTAACTGGGGCCAACGTCCTGACTTTC CASSVTGANVLTF
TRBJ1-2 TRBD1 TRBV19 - TGTGCCAGTAGTTCCCTCGTGGTCGGACAGGCAAACTATGGCTACACCTTC CASSSLVVGQANYGYTF
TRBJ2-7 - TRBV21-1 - TGTGCCAGCTCCGTCACGAGGCAGTACTTC CASSVTRQYF